This TCR beta chain comes out of a study of blood T cells in healthy people across ages. This CDR3 spans 14 amino acids. Germline CDR1 reads SEHNR; CDR2 reads FQNEAQ (reference sequence). J gave up 3 bases and V 8 bases, and 7 bases lay outside the gene matches. This clonotype turned up a few times. With a J-beta primer mix and a sample-barcoded 5' primer, a second PCR ran about 7 to 12 cycles. TCRdb recomputed calls from the 5' RACE reads with MiXCR, one row per CDR3 protein. This sample has approximately 1.5 million distinct CDR3 sequences; approximately 43% occur once, and the top ten carry 4%. This chain joins TRBV7-9 and TRBJ2-7; 10 bases agree with TRBD2. This receptor was taken from a woman in her late teens or twenties in good health. The specimen was blood. The CDR3 nucleotides read TGTGCCAGCTCGGGACTAGCGAAGAACTACGAGCAGTACTTC. Protein product: CASSGLAKNYEQYF.